The present T cell receptor (beta chain) was sequenced within a study of stem cell transplantation in POMP-related autoinflammatory disease. Looking at the study overall: Defective thymoproteasomes were hypothesized to impair CD8+ T-cell positive selection.

Germline lookup yields CDR1 MNHNS and CDR2 SASEGT. With 6 bases removed from V and 4 bases from J, the gap between germline ends came to 16 bases. This CDR3 comprises 15 residues. To note about this clone: What it binds is not known.

Clones were sequenced by immunoSEQ multiplex PCR, and TCRdb holds only the in-frame ones, with some missing. Among over 30,000 clones, around 88% were seen once, and the ten largest hold approximately 0.72%. Prominent immunodeficiency with autoinflammation defined PRAID. Study outcomes and limitations: In PRAID patients, the number of distinct TRB V-J gene pairings was restricted. PRAID patients trended toward lower TRB diversity and higher clonality in all analyzed T-cell subsets.

This receptor was identified in a human donor with POMP-related autoinflammation and immune dysregulation (PRAID). The chain is built from TRBV6-1 and TRBJ2-1; the D gene could be TRBD1 or TRBD2 (5 bases each). The specimen was CD4+ T cells from PBMCs, collected before stem cell transplantation. The CDR3 reads CASRVQEARYNEQFF. The CDR3 nucleotides read TGTGCCAGCAGGGTACAGGAGGCGAGGTACAATGAGCAGTTCTTC.